The clone carrying this T cell receptor (beta chain) turned up a few times. This record belongs to a study of blood T cell repertoires in COVID-19. Whole-study context: Sources were T cells, B-cell-depleted T cells, or PBMCs; the material itself was cDNA or gDNA.

The CDR3 extends over 14 amino acids. CDR1 and CDR2 (germline): ENHRY, SYGVKD. The junction had 11 bases not matched to a gene; V was cut back by 4 bases and J by 11 bases. The table came from immunoSEQ multiplex PCR; TCRdb's copy has only in-frame clones and leaves some out. The sample has some 150,000 clones; 80% to 90% are singletons. The sequenced sample was peripheral blood. The chain combines TRBV10-3 with TRBJ2-1, with TRBD2 identical over 7 bases. The source is a human donor with acute or convalescent COVID-19. The donor label of this sample is uncertain. The CDR3 region is CAISGDGTKLQQFF. The CDR3 coding sequence is TGTGCCATCAGTGGGGACGGGACTAAACTTCAGCAGTTCTTC.